The T cell receptor beta chain described here comes from a study of Tregs in tolerant kidney transplant recipients (dated by TCRdb to between 2017 and 2020). As for the study more broadly: Before combined kidney and bone marrow transplantation, this study identified donor-specific regulatory T cells using TCRbeta sequencing and then followed those same cells after transplant. TCRbeta repertoire sequencing was used in a few healthy controls to compare several ways of expanding Tregs specific for an allogeneic donor.

Thawed PBMCs were FACS-sorted into unstimulated Tregs (CD4+CD25+CD127-), CD4+ non-Tregs (CD4+CD25-), CD4 cells and CD8 cells. Healthy control blood came either as purchased buffy coats or from healthy volunteers. Healthy control blood was separated into PBMCs by Ficoll density gradient and cryopreserved, and patient PBMCs were collected both before and after transplant. In regard to this clone: Its antigen is still unknown. Within one base of it there is no much larger clone, and no base qualities were kept.

CDR1 and CDR2 are read off the germline V gene (reference sequence) as GTSNPN and SVGIG. The CDR3 numbers 17 residues from cysteine through phenylalanine. Solely the CDR3 DNA is kept, with 51 bases framed from the first base. Trimming accounts for 1 base at V and 3 bases at J, while the number of junction bases matched to no gene is 8. For TCRbeta CDR3 sequencing, genomic DNA from the sorted cells was extracted using the QIAGEN DNeasy Blood and Tissue Kit. High-throughput TCRbeta CDR3 sequencing, including PCR amplification with bias correction and internal controls, was performed commercially through immunoSEQ. The source study handled its data this way. Unique productive TCRbeta sequences were defined by CDR3 nucleotide sequence where primers matched, and otherwise by CDR3 amino acid sequence together with Vbeta and Jbeta genes. As a correction for sorting error, sequences shared between sorted populations at a frequency ratio of 2:1 or less were discarded, and the remaining shared sequences were assigned to the higher population. Donor-reactive sequences were defined as at least 5-fold expanded in CFSE-low cells versus unstimulated cells, with frequency of at least 0.01% in CFSE-low cells. Repertoire divergence was quantified by Jensen-Shannon divergence using the top 100 TCRbeta sequences ranked by frequency. For samples with multiple sequencing runs, sorting error was corrected separately for each run before the runs were pooled. As stored in TCRdb, this immuneACCESS dataset retains in-frame rearrangements with V and J assigned. A fraction of the clones does not appear; measured against another copy, unresolved V genes explain less than half of the discrepancy, and the remainder lacks a known reason. That table supplies the V and J calls and clone size; D and trimming were determined from the DNA. For this sample there are approximately 260,000 clones; about 80% appear just once. The ten largest make up over 0.5% of the sample.

Overall study outcomes, separate from this receptor: The study was constrained by small patient numbers, and validation of the findings is required in larger populations and under other immunosuppression protocols. The most biologically relevant and donor-specific TCRbeta repertoire appeared to be identified by expanding Tregs with activated donor B cells. Biological reproducibility was not examined directly, but technical replication error appeared to be minimal.

The source material was CD4+ T cells from blood. The V gene is TRBV30 and the J gene is TRBJ1-4, with 10 middle bases fitting TRBD1. The sequence was collected from a human donor in good health. CDR3 loop: CAWSGLDRGLSNEKLFF. The nucleotides are TGTGCCTGGAGTGGGCTTGACAGGGGGCTATCTAATGAAAAACTGTTTTTT.